This T cell receptor beta chain was captured by sequencing in a study of cytomegalovirus exposure and HLA in healthy donors (dated by TCRdb to about 2017). Study-level background: An earlier analysis of 550 to 700 of the donors reported 250 to 300 Gb of sequence data and roughly 100 million unique TCR beta sequences from about 200 million T cells. An early release covering about 600 HLA-typed donors comprised around 300 gigabases of sequencing data and roughly 85 million unique TCR sequences. Of the 398 genotyped donors, 65% to 90% fell in the genetic ancestry cluster associated with self-reported Caucasian donors. The study aimed to test whether cataloging public T cell receptors could reveal signatures of past pathogen exposure. The study used immunosequencing to profile the T cell repertoires of under 700 subjects and linked those repertoires to cytomegalovirus serostatus. In addition to the first cohort of hundreds of subjects, a separate validation cohort of approximately 130 different subjects was used. To predict cytomegalovirus infection status, the study combined high-throughput TCR immunosequencing, statistical association of individual TCRs with disease status, and machine learning. In a later analysis, previously published TCR beta repertoires from 600 to 850 donors were re-analyzed and high-resolution HLA genotyping was added so that TCR occurrence patterns could be studied. Rather than using new phenotypic data, the later analysis identified candidate immune exposures from TCR beta sequences and from how often those sequences occurred across donors. To decide whether each TCR beta V gene segment behaved as functional or pseudogenic, an earlier analysis of approximately 620 of the donors relied on high-throughput TCR beta sequencing. Donor age, sex, ethnicity and CMV serostatus were compiled together with the repertoire data. Genome-wide SNP genotypes for about 65% of the roughly 670 donors were used in a later genetic analysis, which treated that subset as a discovery cohort. Every discovery cohort repertoire had been produced on one sequencing platform. HLA typing included class I and class II loci at four-digit resolution. The number of donors typed differed by locus, with about 620-630 for A, B, C, DRB1 and DQB1, around 500 for DQA1, 600 to 610 for DPA1, and under 490 for DPB1. Four to six DR-DQ haplotypes were handled as single units for association and clustering because linkage in the cohort was strong. Among around 400 genotyped donors of the cohort, an average of around 240,000 unique TCR beta nucleotide sequences were sequenced per donor, roughly 20% of them non-productive. Paper-wide results and their limitations: Some IMGT-functional V segments, including TRBV6-2 and TRBV6-3, could not be distinguished by the 87-base-pair reads and were therefore excluded. A total of roughly 160 TCR beta chains were listed by the study as associated with cytomegalovirus. HLA typing was unavailable for some donors at each locus, so association tests used only the typed subset. The presence/absence analyses assumed that sequencing depth was roughly uniform across donors, and that assumption may not be true. Broadly in line with IMGT annotations, most TCR beta V segments showed up in productive rearrangements about 90% or about 30% of the time in an earlier analysis of roughly 590 of the donors. Most TCR sequences were observed very rarely across donors, whereas some public TCRs were present in many individuals. Because counts were too low, 15 or so rarely observed V segments, including chromosome 9 orphons, were excluded from the earlier analysis of a few hundred of the donors. The cohort was sequenced for TCR beta chains only, and without alpha or paired-chain data the features that could be detected were limited. In a later genetic analysis, fewer N-insertions in productive TCRs were reported among donors in an Asian-associated ancestry cluster than the roughly 710-donor mean. Linkage disequilibrium might explain the correlated functional status among segregating V segments, but an unknown experimental factor could not be ruled out. In vitro tests confirmed that a few of the cytomegalovirus-associated TCR beta chains recognize cytomegalovirus antigens. Compared with equally common non-associated chains, HLA-associated TCR beta chains in a later analysis were more clonally expanded and had lower generation probabilities. In a later genetic analysis, a missense DCLRE1C variant was associated with V-gene and J-gene trimming of TCR beta chains, and the association was replicated in an independent cohort. Specific HLA alleles were associated with about 17,000 TCR beta sequences at a false discovery rate of 0.05 in a later analysis. Several of the top co-occurrence clusters appeared to be linked to parvovirus B19, influenza, CMV and Epstein-Barr virus, according to a later analysis. A group of highly shared sequence variants was considered likely to be a technical artifact of the sequencing pipeline. The classifier was reported to diagnose cytomegalovirus status with high specificity and sensitivity in both the original and validation cohorts. Strong co-occurrence of HLA alleles, especially DR and DQ, made assigning TCR associations to individual alleles difficult. A further reported finding was that TCR beta sequences accurately predicted the HLA-A and HLA-B alleles for most subjects in the first cohort. The authors suggested that the approach could potentially be generalized to other disease states and immunological phenotypes. According to a later analysis, TCR association rates differed among HLA loci, with DRB1 alleles showing the most associated TCRs and HLA-C alleles showing the fewest. Most CMV-associated TCR beta chains appeared to be HLA-restricted in a later analysis, and the HLA associations seemed to be driven largely by CMV exposure. The only immune exposure information available for the cohort was CMV serostatus.

Counted from cysteine to phenylalanine, this CDR3 has 13 amino acids. Here the CDR3 DNA is all that survives: 39 bases in frame from base 1. As encoded in the germline V gene (reference sequence), CDR1 is MNHEY while CDR2 is SMNVEV. Cut back by 7 bases and 6 bases, the V and J ends lie 15 bases apart. The cohort consisted of 650 to 850 healthy bone marrow donors. Cohort members were all nominally healthy when sampled, although unrecorded immune exposures were likely present. The donor tested CMV seropositive, placing the donor among the approximately 290 seropositive members of the cohort. A peripheral blood sample was provided by each donor, and peripheral blood mononuclear cells were used for TCR beta sequencing. Genomic DNA was extracted from the blood cell samples with the Qiagen DNeasy Blood Extraction Kit. The library was generated by the immunoSEQ multiplex PCR assay. For the multiplex PCR, a mixture combining 60 forward primers for TCR Vbeta segments and 13 reverse primers for TCR Jbeta segments was used. A multiplex PCR assay on genomic DNA amplified the CDR3 region of rearranged TCR beta genes. Amplified TCR beta libraries were sequenced as 87-base-pair reads on the Illumina HiSeq System. On the authors' methods: Across the 666 repertoires, a later analysis counted approximately 83 million unique TCR beta chains, roughly 11 million of which were shared by at least two donors. Raw reads were error-corrected and collapsed into unique sequences by a nearest-neighbor algorithm in which closely related sequences were merged to remove PCR and sequencing errors. V, D and J gene segments were assigned by aligning CDR3 sequences to IMGT reference sequences. For a sequence to be retained, a match of at least six nucleotides was required to both a V gene segment and a J gene segment. Rearrangements were classified as productive when the CDR3 lacked stop codons and remained in frame with V and J, and all other rearrangements were classified as non-productive. CDR3 was defined according to IMGT convention as the region running from the second conserved V-encoded cysteine to the conserved J-encoded phenylalanine. The earlier analysis of a few hundred of the donors excluded sequences that lacked an unambiguous match to a single V gene segment. An earlier analysis of about 590 of the donors classified V segments as functional when productive rearrangements were above 56.7% and as segregating when the standard deviation between donors was above 5%. A statistical classification framework was built for diagnosing cytomegalovirus status from the catalog of TCR beta chain sequences. In a later analysis, V and J genes were assigned by comparing TCR nucleotide sequences against IMGT/GENE-DB human TR gene sequences. Using the TCRdist pipeline, a later analysis assigned CDR3 sequences along with most-parsimonious VDJ recombination scenarios. A later analysis defined each TCR beta chain by its CDR3 amino acid sequence plus V-gene family, and excluded reads lacking a unique V-gene family. As a way to deal with suspected cross-contamination and a sequencing artifact, a later analysis dropped 450 to 600 nucleotide sequences that were highly shared and had low generation probability. In a later analysis, a clonal expansion index was calculated for each public chain from normalized within-repertoire ranks of inferred template counts. Generation probabilities in a later analysis came from a VDJ recombination model fitted to out-of-frame rearrangements, and those results were checked against IGoR. Hypergeometric tests were used in a later analysis to score TCR-TCR, TCR-HLA and TCR-CMV co-occurrence, with a repertoire-size bias correction applied to the TCR pairs. To estimate false discovery rates, a later analysis permuted the HLA or CMV assignments 20 times. A later analysis grouped co-occurring TCRs with DBSCAN, adding TCRdist sequence similarity when clustering within HLA-allele-positive subsets. For co-occurrence clustering, repertoires with fewer than 30,000 or more than 120,000 public chains were excluded, along with four or five repertoires with anomalous nucleotide sharing. The table was pulled from immuneACCESS by TCRdb, which kept in-frame rearrangements only. Such tables lose some clones; where checked, under half of the loss comes from unresolved V genes, and the rest has no known cause. V, J and clone size reflect that table, while D and trimming were determined from the DNA. The sample profile shows under 250,000 clones; around 83% of them were found once. Roughly 10% of the sample is taken by the ten largest.

On this clone: The specificity of this receptor is unknown. The record has no base qualities; no much larger clone is one base away.

The sequence is built from TRBV27 and TRBJ1-2; the D gene is unclear. The specimen sequenced was PBMCs. This TCR derives from a woman aged 45-60 years in good health and CMV-seropositive. The CDR3 reads CASKIPLGDGYTF. The sequence in DNA is TGTGCCAGCAAAATCCCCCTCGGTGATGGCTACACCTTC.